A selection of T cell receptor beta chains follows, all from one sample in a study of lymphopenia after photon versus proton radiotherapy. Data came from immunoSEQ multiplex PCR; TCRdb stores just in-frame clones and leaves some out. The sample has 25,000 to 35,000 clones; around nine tenths are singletons. Source: peripheral blood, taken from a patient treated with proton-based radiotherapy. These receptors came from a woman aged 55-75 years with cholangiocarcinoma. Some clones in this sample may be carry-over from other donors' samples. CDR3s include the opening cysteine and the closing phenylalanine or tryptophan. Fields, in order: D gene, V gene, J gene, clone size, CDR3 DNA, CDR3 protein. A D gene is named only where the DNA matches it firmly. The size entry is marked missing in some rows and otherwise reads once, few, many or a size class.

>TRBD1|TRBV7-9|TRBJ1-2|-
TGTGCCAGCAGCATCGGGACAGGGCCCTACTATGGCTACACCTTC
CASSIGTGPYYGYTF
>-|TRBV5-1|TRBJ2-5|-
TGCGCCAGCAGCTTGGTTGCAGGGGAAGAGACCCAGTACTTC
CASSLVAGEETQYF
>-|TRBV18|TRBJ1-2|once
TGTGCCAGCTCACCGGAAGGTGGCTACACCTTC
CASSPEGGYTF
>TRBD2|TRBV7-9|TRBJ2-1|few
TGTGCCAGCAGCCTAAAACCCTCCGGGAGGGCCGGCAATGAGCAGTTCTTC
CASSLKPSGRAGNEQFF
>-|TRBV2|TRBJ2-7|once
TGTGCCAGCAGTGAATCAGTTTACGAGCAGTACTTC
CASSESVYEQYF
>-|TRBV6-1|TRBJ1-5|medium-sized
TGTGCCAGCAGCTCCGAGACGTGGGATCAGCCCCAGCATTTT
CASSSETWDQPQHF
>TRBD1|TRBV19|TRBJ1-2|-
TGTGCCAGTAGTATTGTGTGGGAGTTGGGACAGGCATATGGCTACACCTTC
CASSIVWELGQAYGYTF
>-|TRBV5-1|TRBJ2-5|-
TGCGCCAGCAGCCCTACTAGTTCTGAGACCCAGTACTTC
CASSPTSSETQYF
>TRBD2|TRBV6-5|TRBJ2-7|-
TGTGCCAGCAGGATCAGACATGCGGGGGTTTACGAGCAGTACTTC
CASRIRHAGVYEQYF
>-|TRBV18|TRBJ2-3|-
TGTGCCAGCTCGCTAGGACCTAAAGGGAGCACAGATACGCAGTATTTT
CASSLGPKGSTDTQYF
>-|TRBV4-1|TRBJ1-6|few
TGCGCCAGCAGCCAAGGAGGGGGGAATTCACCCCTCCACTTT
CASSQGGGNSPLHF
>-|TRBV19|TRBJ2-7|-
TGTGCCAGTAGTATAGTCGACAAGCCCTCTTGGGAGCAGTACTTC
CASSIVDKPSWEQYF
>-|TRBV11-2|TRBJ2-7|-
TGTGCCAGCCATATACAGGGACGCTCCTACGAGCAGTACTTC
CASHIQGRSYEQYF
>-|TRBV29-1|TRBJ2-7|-
TGCAGCGTTGGGGGTCCTGGCGAGCAGTACTTC
CSVGGPGEQYF
>TRBD2|TRBV9|TRBJ2-1|-
TGTGCCAGCAGCGATAGCGGGTACTCCTACAATGAGCAGTTCTTC
CASSDSGYSYNEQFF
>-|TRBV18|TRBJ2-5|-
TGTGCCAGCTCACACTTTAGGGCCCAAGAGACCCAGTACTTC
CASSHFRAQETQYF
>-|TRBV6-1|TRBJ1-2|-
TGTGCCAGCAGTGAGTACAGGGCTAATAACTATGGCTACACCTTC
CASSEYRANNYGYTF
>TRBD2|TRBV7-9|TRBJ2-1|-
TGTGCCAGCAGCTCGCCGCAGAGGGCGGGAGGGCCAGACAATGAGCAGTTCTTC
CASSSPQRAGGPDNEQFF
>-|TRBV12-5|TRBJ1-1|-
TGTGCTAGTGGTTTCTTTCTACCGGGACCGAACACTGAAGCTTTCTTT
CASGFFLPGPNTEAFF
>TRBD2|TRBV29-1|TRBJ2-5|-
TGCAGCGTTGCTTTGACTAGCGGGGGGGCAGGTGAGACCCAGTACTTC
CSVALTSGGAGETQYF
>-|TRBV5-1|TRBJ2-5|-
TGCGCCAGCAGCTTGCAACAGGGAGGGGAAGAGACCCAGTACTTC
CASSLQQGGEETQYF
>-|TRBV6-5|TRBJ2-5|once
TGTGCCAGCAGTCCCGGCGCATTACAAGAGACCCAGTACTTC
CASSPGALQETQYF
>TRBD2|TRBV27|TRBJ2-7|-
TGTGCCAGCCAACAAGGGGGACTAGCTGACCTCGGGCAGTACTTC
CASQQGGLADLGQYF
>-|TRBV11-2|TRBJ2-5|-
TGTGCCAGCAGCTTGCGGACGGGACGAATACAAGAGACCCAGTACTTC
CASSLRTGRIQETQYF
>-|TRBV9|TRBJ1-5|-
TGTGCCAGCAGCGTAGGGGGGCAAAGCAATCAGCCCCAGCATTTT
CASSVGGQSNQPQHF
>TRBD2|TRBV19|TRBJ2-7|-
TGTGCCAGTAGTGGGAGGGGACGCCGAGAGCAGTACTTC
CASSGRGRREQYF
>TRBD1|TRBV27|TRBJ2-7|-
TGTGCCAGCAGCATGACAGGGACGGAGCAGTACTTC
CASSMTGTEQYF
>TRBD1|TRBV7-9|TRBJ1-1|-
TGTGCCAGCAGCTTAGAAACAGGGGGACAGGGGGCCAAAGCTTTCTTT
CASSLETGGQGAKAFF
>-|TRBV18|TRBJ1-2|-
TGTGCCAGCTCACCGGACGGATTCTATGGCTACACCTTC
CASSPDGFYGYTF
>-|TRBV28|TRBJ2-3|-
TGTGCCAGCACCACAGGCGGGTGGGCCACGCAGTATTTT
CASTTGGWATQYF
>TRBD1|TRBV7-6|TRBJ1-4|-
TGTGCCAGCAGCTTAGTCGGCGACAGGGTGGGCTTCTATGGAACTAATGAAAAACTGTTTTTT
CASSLVGDRVGFYGTNEKLFF
>TRBD2|TRBV18|TRBJ2-5|-
TGTGCCAGCTCACCACCGGGGGGGAGTTCATCCCAAGAGACCCAGTACTTC
CASSPPGGSSSQETQYF
>-|TRBV30|TRBJ2-7|-
TGTGCCTGGAGACCTCCGGGCTCCTACGAGCAGTACTTC
CAWRPPGSYEQYF
>TRBD1|TRBV19|TRBJ2-5|-
TGTGCCAGTAGTCCCCGACCGGGACAGGGGCCTGAGACCCAGTACTTC
CASSPRPGQGPETQYF
>-|TRBV19|TRBJ1-4|-
TGTGCCAGTAGTATCCGGTCCCCTAATGAAAAACTGTTTTTT
CASSIRSPNEKLFF
>TRBD1|TRBV4-3|TRBJ2-3|-
TGCGCCAGCAGCCAAGAATGGGGACAGGGGCGCCACCAGTATTTT
CASSQEWGQGRHQYF
>TRBD2|TRBV5-1|TRBJ2-1|-
TGCGCCAGCAGTTCCCGGACTAGCGCCGAGCAGTTCTTC
CASSSRTSAEQFF
>-|TRBV7-2|TRBJ1-5|once
TGTGCCAGCAGCTTAGTTTCGGTCTGGCCCCAGCATTTT
CASSLVSVWPQHF
>-|TRBV11-2|TRBJ2-7|-
TGTGCCAGCAGCTTTCAACAGACCTCCTACGAGCAGTACTTC
CASSFQQTSYEQYF
>TRBD2|TRBV18|TRBJ2-5|-
TGTGCCAGCTCACCACCTCCCGCGGGGGGGCCCGGTCTCGAGACCCAGTACTTC
CASSPPPAGGPGLETQYF
>-|TRBV27|TRBJ2-4|few
TGTGCCAGCACCTCCGCGGGGGCAGGCAAAAACATTCAGTACTTC
CASTSAGAGKNIQYF
>-|TRBV4-3|TRBJ1-2|-
TGCGCCAGCAGCCAAGAACTAGGGCCCTGGGATGGCTACACCTTC
CASSQELGPWDGYTF
>-|TRBV5-5|TRBJ1-5|few
TGTGCCAGCAGCTTGGTTGGCCAGCCCCAGCATTTT
CASSLVGQPQHF
>-|TRBV7-9|TRBJ1-3|once
TGTGCCAGCAGCTACCCGACGGCCTCTCTTGGAAACACCATATATTTT
CASSYPTASLGNTIYF
>-|TRBV7-2|TRBJ2-1|-
TGTGCCAGCAGAACCACCGGGACTGACTACAATGAGCAGTTCTTC
CASRTTGTDYNEQFF
>TRBD1|TRBV5-1|TRBJ1-2|-
TGCGCCAGCAGCATGGGACAGGGAGTTTATGGCTACACCTTC
CASSMGQGVYGYTF
>-|TRBV25-1|TRBJ1-4|-
TGTGCCAGCAGTGAATCCGGGACGCGTAGTGAAAAACTGTTTTTT
CASSESGTRSEKLFF
>-|TRBV18|TRBJ1-6|-
TGTGCCAGCTCCGGGCGGGAGGCGGGGAATAATTCACCCCTCCACTTT
CASSGREAGNNSPLHF
>TRBD2|TRBV9|TRBJ2-3|-
TGTGCCAGCACCAAGGGGCTAGCGGGGGGCACAGATACGCAGTATTTT
CASTKGLAGGTDTQYF
>-|TRBV11-2|TRBJ1-2|-
TGTGCCAGCAGCACCTACAGTGGGGGGAACTATGGCTACACCTTC
CASSTYSGGNYGYTF
>TRBD2|TRBV19|TRBJ2-7|-
TGTGCCAGTAGTATAGATCGAGGAGCGGGGGTTTACGAGCAGTACTTC
CASSIDRGAGVYEQYF